The source of this TCR beta chain is a study of shared clonotypes between healthy human individuals (dated by TCRdb to about 2020). In terms of the full investigation: The cohort comprised two women and three men aged 18 to 49 years. For each donor, CD4 naive and CD4 memory were each given three plates, CD8 naive was given two plates, and CD8 memory was given one plate. The study deeply sequenced blood TCR repertoires of five healthy adults to estimate repertoire size and the extent of clonotype sharing between individuals. Libraries were prepared and TCR repertoires were sequenced by different laboratories using diverse techniques, in order to increase sequencing depth and limit assay-specific biases. Per donor, leukapheresis produced somewhere between about 0.94 and 10 billion PBMCs. Study-level results and caveats: Naive subsets generally had larger estimated clonotype richness than memory subsets did. Because the study included a small number of donors, the genetic and exposure-history diversity represented was limited. Rarefaction of sorted-subset datasets indicated incomplete sequencing despite the large sequencing depth. Sampling was restricted to blood, and TCR repertoires in tissues likely differ from the TCR repertoires found in blood. Sharing across four donors was observed for approximately 5% of naive CD4, over 3% of naive CD8, 2% to 2.5% of memory CD4, and roughly 0.4% of memory CD8 clonotypes. Compared with non-shared clonotypes, the clonotypes found in all four sorted-subset donors had higher generation probabilities. Based on pairwise subsampling, the degree of clonotype sharing among donors was expected to be affected by sequencing depth.

Healthy HIV-negative adults with no recently reported acute infections or vaccinations were included as donors. All donors were Caucasian adults living in Nashville, Tennessee, USA. CD4+ T cells were enriched through magnetic negative selection, after which naive cells were positively selected on CD45RA and the remaining negative fraction served as the memory subset. Blood was obtained by leukapheresis, after which PBMCs were separated by Ficoll-Histopaque density gradient centrifugation and cryopreserved in liquid nitrogen vapor phase. Analytical flow cytometry was used to check the purity and quantity of each magnetically sorted T cell population. Each sorted fraction had its genomic DNA isolated and then quantified by UV absorbance on a Nanodrop 2000c. This clone occurred many times. Its antigen is currently not known. No base quality information exists; no much larger clone differs at one position.

Using the deep immunoSEQ assay, TCR CDR3 regions were amplified from genomic DNA by multiplex PCR. Extracted genomic DNA from each cell subset was spread evenly across all wells of several immunoSEQ 96-well plates, with each plate serving as a replicate. For sorted subsets, each replicate PCR was loaded with roughly 0.2 ug genomic DNA, equivalent to 32,000 or so T cell genomes. The purified libraries were quantified using a Qubit 3.0 fluorometer, sized with a Bioanalyzer 2100, and then quantified again using the KAPA Library Quantification kit. Every immunoSEQ 96-well plate was sequenced on a dedicated single-read 150-cycle Illumina NextSeq 550 flow cell. Per the authors' processing: Because only junctional sequences without quality scores were contained in the immunoSEQ output, filtering matching that applied to full-length reads could not be performed. Sequences were annotated with PyIR, a Python wrapper for IgBLAST v1.9, using IMGT germline references to assign V/J genes and CDR3. Reads were removed for weak V/J assignments (E-value above 1e-6), missing CDR3, stop codons, out-of-frame junctions, or ambiguous translated residues. A V3J clonotype was defined by an identical inferred V gene, J gene, and CDR3 amino acid sequence. The percentage overlap between two repertoires was calculated by dividing the number of shared unique clonotypes by the size of the smaller repertoire. Richness of each repertoire was evaluated using RTK rarefaction, the Chao1 estimator, and Recon v2.1 estimates of unobserved clonotypes. OLGA was used to compute generation probabilities for all TCRbeta clonotypes that the gDNA method yielded from a handful of donors. In TCRdb, the immuneACCESS table is reduced to in-frame sequences with V and J assigned. These tables do not hold every clone; where another copy was compared, an unresolved V gene accounts for under half, and the others remain unexplained. For V, J and clone size, that table is used; D and trimming come from the DNA. The sample data list 650,000 to 800,000 clones, and around 70% of these were observed just once. The ten biggest clones cover more than 1.5% of the sample.

This receptor was identified in a woman aged 25-40 years in good health. Sequenced: memory CD4+ T cells sorted from blood. The intended sense of this specimen's cell subset or site label: CD45RA-negative fraction.

DNA sequence: TGCGCCAGCAGCCAAGATAGAGGAGCGGAGTCCTACAATGAGCAGTTCTTC. This translates into CASSQDRGAESYNEQFF. The rearrangement joined TRBV4-1 to TRBJ2-1; the D region possibly corresponds to TRBD2 (5 bases align). The CDR3 runs 17 residues from the cysteine to the phenylalanine. The DNA shown is the 51-base CDR3, in frame from base 1. CDR1 MGHRA and CDR2 YSYEKL were looked up in the germline V gene. The junction carries 13 bases between V and J, which are trimmed by 0 bases and 1 base respectively.